This T cell receptor (beta chain) was observed in a study of regulatory T cells in long-lasting Graves disease. At the level of the study: Those Graves' patients who were newly diagnosed had been on antithyroid drugs under 3 months. Broader study findings: Samples came from peripheral blood alone, without thyroid tissue. When disease was persistent, TRBV28, TRBJ1-2 and TRBJ2-5 were the favored segments.

Time point indicated: newly diagnosed GD, antithyroid drugs for less than 3 months. PBMC RNA served as the TCR library source. Sequencing libraries for TCR beta were prepared with iRepertoire HTBI primers and Arm-PCR of CDR3 regions. TCRdb passed the multiplex PCR reads through MiXCR, listing each CDR3 protein once. Here the sample spans 540,000 or so distinct CDR3 sequences, roughly 14% being singletons. On this clonotype: Its antigen is currently unknown.

The CDR3 runs 17 residues. Germline values: CDR1 SNHLY, CDR2 FYNNEI. Trimming removed 0 bases at V and 7 bases at J, with 16 bases between. These data were likewise used in another study, on T cells in Graves' hyperthyroidism and ophthalmopathy. That paper adds: The HTBI primer set drove a first-round RT-PCR of the TCR CDR3.

The TCR sequence derives from a man aged 30-40 years with Graves disease. The chain is built from TRBV2 and TRBJ1-6, with D unclear. The specimen was peripheral blood mononuclear cells (PBMCs), collected at new diagnosis, from a patient treated with antithyroid drugs. CDR3 in DNA: TGTGCCAGCAGTGAAGCGCTTCGGGGATTTGGAAATTCACCCCTCCACTTT. It encodes CASSEALRGFGNSPLHF.